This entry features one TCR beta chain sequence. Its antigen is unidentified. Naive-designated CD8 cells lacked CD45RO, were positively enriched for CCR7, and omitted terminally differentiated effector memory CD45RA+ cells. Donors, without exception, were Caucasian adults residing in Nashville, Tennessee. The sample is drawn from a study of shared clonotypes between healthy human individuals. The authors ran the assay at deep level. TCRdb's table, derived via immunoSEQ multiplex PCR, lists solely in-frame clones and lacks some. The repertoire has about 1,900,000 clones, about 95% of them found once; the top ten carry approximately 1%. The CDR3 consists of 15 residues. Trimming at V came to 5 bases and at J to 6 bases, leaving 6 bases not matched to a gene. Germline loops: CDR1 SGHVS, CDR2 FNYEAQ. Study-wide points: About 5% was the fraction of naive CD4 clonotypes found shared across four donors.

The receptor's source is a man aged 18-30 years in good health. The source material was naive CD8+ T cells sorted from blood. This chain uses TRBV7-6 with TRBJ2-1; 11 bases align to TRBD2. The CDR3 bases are TGTGCCAGCAGCCGTAGCGGGGGGGCCGGCAATGAGCAGTTCTTC. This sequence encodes CASSRSGGAGNEQFF.